One sample yielded the 18 T cell receptor beta chains listed below, sequenced in a study of cytomegalovirus exposure and HLA in healthy donors. Libraries were prepared by immunoSEQ multiplex PCR; TCRdb keeps only in-frame clonotypes and omits some of them. The sample records about 360,000 clones, roughly 88% being singletons. The sequenced sample was PBMCs. Receptors originate from a woman aged 18-35 years in good health and CMV-seronegative.

The gene calls are TRBV2 and TRBJ2-3, with D maybe TRBD2 (6 bases). CDR1 and CDR2 from the germline V gene are SNHLY and FYNNEI. The CDR3 extends over 14 amino acids. V shed 7 bases and J shed 1 base, with 12 bases lying between them. The chain's CDR3 is CASILSGGTDTQYF. The CDR3 nucleotides read TGTGCCAGCATCCTTAGCGGAGGCACAGATACGCAGTATTTT.

The chain employs TRBV2 and TRBJ2-5; tentatively, D is TRBD1 (6 bases). V shed 7 bases and J shed 3 bases, with 12 bases lying between them. Germline V gene sequence: CDR1 SNHLY, CDR2 FYNNEI. This CDR3 comprises 13 residues. The CDR3 DNA is TGTGCCAGCACACCGGACAGTAAAGAGACCCAGTACTTC. This codes for CASTPDSKETQYF. The full variable domain, with the rest looked up from reference TRBV2 and TRBJ2-5, is EPEVTQTPSHQVTQMGQEVILRCVPISNHLYFYWYRQILGQKVEFLVSFYNNEISEKSEIFDDQFSVERPDGSNFTLKIRSTKLEDSAMYFCASTPDSKETQYFGPGTRLLVL.

The chain combines TRBV6-5 with TRBJ1-2; TRBD1 might be the D (5 bases). Germline V gene lookup returns CDR1 MNHEY and CDR2 SVGAGI. CDR3 size: 14 residues. V was clipped by 4 bases and J by 4 bases, with 13 bases between them. The CDR3 region is CASSSRQGGYGYTF. CDR3 coding DNA: TGTGCCAGCAGTTCCCGGCAGGGAGGCTATGGCTACACCTTC.

The J gene is TRBJ2-7, the V gene TRBV29-1; 9 bases are a match to TRBD1. This CDR3 is built from 17 residues. Germline V lookup: CDR1 SQVTM, CDR2 ANQGSEA. The J segment lost 4 bases and the V segment lost 0 bases, leaving 13 bases of the junction unmatched. The CDR3 spells CSVEEGLPGQGIYEQYF. The CDR3 bases are TGCAGCGTTGAAGAGGGGCTCCCGGGACAGGGAATTTACGAGCAGTACTTC.

The rearrangement uses TRBV27 and TRBJ1-2; 7 bases align to TRBD1. This CDR3 is 14 amino acids long. Per germline, CDR1 MNHEY and CDR2 SMNVEV (reference sequence). With V trimmed by 5 bases and J by 4 bases, 7 bases remained unmatched. Here the CDR3 DNA reads TGTGCCAGCAGTATGGGGGACAGAGTCTATGGCTACACCTTC. It codes for CASSMGDRVYGYTF.

A few counts support this clone. This chain joins TRBV7-6 and TRBJ2-7, with D maybe TRBD2 (7 bases). V shed 6 bases and J shed 2 bases, with 14 bases lying between them. Germline V gene lookup returns CDR1 SGHVS and CDR2 FNYEAQ. The CDR3 loop spans 14 amino acids. CDR3 loop: CASSAGAGTYEQYF. For the CDR3, the DNA is TGTGCCAGCAGTGCGGGGGCAGGAACCTACGAGCAGTACTTC.

V gene TRBV5-4 combines with J gene TRBJ2-7; tentative D call: TRBD1 (6 bases). Trimming shortened V by 2 bases and J by 2 bases, and 11 bases separated the two germline ends. The germline V gene encodes CDR1 SGHNT and CDR2 YYREEE (reference sequence). The CDR3 runs 14 residues. DNA for the CDR3: TGTGCCAGCAGCTTCTACAGGGATCCCTACGAGCAGTACTTC. It yields the protein CASSFYRDPYEQYF.

This rearrangement joins TRBV29-1 to TRBJ1-2, with D possibly matching TRBD1 (5 bases). The length of the CDR3 is 11 residues. Germline CDR1 SQVTM, CDR2 ANQGSEA. The V end was cut by 7 bases, the J end by 11 bases, with 17 bases between. Here the CDR3 DNA reads TGCAGCGCGAATGCAGGGAAGGGTTACACCTTC. Its translation: CSANAGKGYTF. Full variable domain (outside the CDR3, taken from reference TRBV29-1 and TRBJ1-2): SAVISQKPSRDICQRGTSLTIQCQVDSQVTMMFWYRQQPGQSLTLIATANQGSEATYESGFVIDKFPISRPNLTFSTLTVSNMSPEDSSIYLCSANAGKGYTFGSGTRLTVV.

The genes are TRBV28 and TRBJ1-5, with TRBD1 matching over 7 bases. After removal of 2 bases from V and 0 bases from J, the junction contained 19 bases not matched to a gene. CDR1 and CDR2 from the germline V gene are MDHEN and SYDVKM. The CDR3 is made up of 21 amino acids. CDR3 region: CASSLDDRQGGIFYSNQPQHF. CDR3 coding DNA: TGTGCCAGCAGTTTAGATGACCGACAGGGTGGGATCTTTTATAGCAATCAGCCCCAGCATTTT.

This clone was counted only a few times. At the DNA level, this CDR3 is encoded by other sequences in the same sample as well. J is TRBJ1-1 and V is TRBV6-1, with D possibly TRBD1 on 6 matching bases. Germline-derived CDR1 and CDR2 are MNHNS and SASEGT. The V end lost 4 bases, the J end lost 1 base, and 10 bases lay between the germline ends. The CDR3 extends over 14 amino acids. The CDR3 protein is CASSATGRNTEAFF. CDR3 nucleotides: TGTGCCAGCAGTGCGACAGGACGGAACACTGAAGCTTTCTTT.

The chain is built from TRBV30 and TRBJ2-1; maybe TRBD2 (6 bases). The germline V gene encodes CDR1 GTSNPN and CDR2 SVGIG (reference sequence). This CDR3 is built from 14 residues. V was cut by 2 bases and J by 7 bases, with 15 bases left in between. The CDR3 protein is CAWSYRERRNEQFF. CDR3 bases: TGTGCCTGGAGTTACCGGGAGAGACGTAATGAGCAGTTCTTC.

This chain joins TRBV27 and TRBJ1-4; 10 positions agree with TRBD1. The germline V gene has CDR1 MNHEY and CDR2 SMNVEV (reference sequence). The ends lost 6 bases at V and 8 bases at J; junction bases unmatched: 9. There are 15 residues in the CDR3. CDR3 DNA sequence: TGTGCCAGCAGACAGACAGGGGGCGTTGCCGAAAAACTGTTTTTT. This codes for CASRQTGGVAEKLFF. Supplemented by reference TRBV27 and TRBJ1-4, the full variable domain reads EAQVTQNPRYLITVTGKKLTVTCSQNMNHEYMSWYRQDPGLGLRQIYYSMNVEVTDKGDVPEGYKVSRKEKRNFPLILESPSPNQTSLYFCASRQTGGVAEKLFFGSGTQLSVL.

This CDR3 reads CASSPWDRGSYNEQFF. DNA of the CDR3: TGTGCCAGTAGTCCCTGGGACAGGGGGTCCTACAATGAGCAGTTCTTC. The chain joins TRBV19 to TRBJ2-1, with 11 bases fitting TRBD1. V was pared by 5 bases and J by 1 base, with 4 bases of the junction left unmatched. Germline CDR1 and CDR2: LNHDA and SQIVND (reference sequence). The CDR3 contains 16 residues.

The V and J genes are TRBV29-1 and TRBJ2-3, with 9 bases lining up with TRBD2. The ends lost 2 bases at V and 3 bases at J; junction bases unmatched: 0. Germline lookup yields CDR1 SQVTM and CDR2 ANQGSEA. The CDR3 length is 13 residues. DNA for the CDR3: TGCAGCGTTGAAAGCGGGAGGACAGATACGCAGTATTTT. Protein: CSVESGRTDTQYF.

The chain recombines TRBV7-9 with TRBJ1-2, with D tentatively TRBD1 (5 bases). Per germline, CDR1 SEHNR and CDR2 FQNEAQ (reference sequence). This CDR3 is built from 11 residues. The V gene lost 3 bases and the J gene lost 12 bases, with 11 bases spanning the gap. This chain's CDR3 is CASSFGDLDTF. CDR3 sequence (DNA): TGTGCCAGCAGCTTTGGGGACTTGGACACCTTC.

The chain carries TRBV27 and TRBJ2-1, with TRBD2 identical over 7 bases. The CDR3 sequence is 13 residues long. Germline assignment: CDR1 MNHEY and CDR2 SMNVEV (reference sequence). V gave up 3 bases and J gave up 12 bases; unmatched junction bases: 8. CDR3 residues: CASSFWGGYRQFF. CDR3 in DNA: TGTGCCAGCAGTTTCTGGGGGGGATATCGGCAGTTCTTC.

The chain recombines TRBV2 with TRBJ1-6; no firm D call. V shed 9 bases and J shed 9 bases, with 6 bases lying between them. The V gene's germline CDR1 is SNHLY and CDR2 FYNNEI. The CDR3 runs 10 residues. In DNA form, the CDR3 reads TGTGCCAGGGAGGGTTCACCCCTCCACTTT. Its protein is CAREGSPLHF.

The rearrangement uses TRBV14 and TRBJ2-1; 9 positions match TRBD1. The germline CDR1 and CDR2 sequences are SGHDN and FVKESK. V trimming: 4 bases; J trimming: 5 bases; junction bases outside the gene matches: 6. This CDR3 has 15 amino acids. CDR3 in DNA: TGTGCCAGCAGCCGCGGGACAGGGCTGAACAATGAGCAGTTCTTC. The encoded protein is CASSRGTGLNNEQFF.